This TCR beta chain is drawn from a study of T cell responses to AZD1222 COVID-19 vaccine. Turning to the study itself: Samples with a second dose at about 4 or about 12 weeks were pooled together. Findings and limits, study-wide: No day 14 peak samples; only post-peak repertoires were characterized. Mostly white British, mostly female donors; authors suggested clonal diversity may be underestimated. Vaccine-associated CD4 TCRs spanned spike, dominant at 160-218 and 743-854.

Germline CDR1 KGHDR, CDR2 SFDVKD. J gave up 5 bases and V 4 bases, and 8 bases lay outside the gene matches. The CDR3 covers 15 residues. On this clone itself: The target antigen is unknown.

The table came from immunoSEQ multiplex PCR; TCRdb's copy has only in-frame clones and leaves some out. The table lists 45,000 to 65,000 clones, about 90% of them singletons. The sequences come from peripheral blood, collected on day 0 of AZD1222 vaccination. The rearrangement uses TRBV24-1 and TRBJ2-7; TRBD1 matches at 9 bases. This clonotype originated in an adult in good health. The CDR3 DNA is TGTGCCACCAGTGAATACGGGACAGGGCTTAACGAGCAGTACTTC. This codes for CATSEYGTGLNEQYF.